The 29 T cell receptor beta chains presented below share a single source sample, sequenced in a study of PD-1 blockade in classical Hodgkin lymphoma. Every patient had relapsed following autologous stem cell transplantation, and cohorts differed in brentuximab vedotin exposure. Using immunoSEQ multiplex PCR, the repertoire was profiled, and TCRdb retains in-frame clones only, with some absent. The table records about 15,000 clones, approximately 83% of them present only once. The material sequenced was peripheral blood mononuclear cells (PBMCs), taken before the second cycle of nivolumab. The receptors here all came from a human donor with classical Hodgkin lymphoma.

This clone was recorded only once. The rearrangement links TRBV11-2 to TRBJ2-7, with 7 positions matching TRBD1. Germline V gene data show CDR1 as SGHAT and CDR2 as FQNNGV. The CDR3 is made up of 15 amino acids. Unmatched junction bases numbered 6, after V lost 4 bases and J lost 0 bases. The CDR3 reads CASSSSTGSSYEQYF. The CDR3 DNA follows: TGTGCCAGCAGCTCTTCGACAGGGAGCTCCTACGAGCAGTACTTC. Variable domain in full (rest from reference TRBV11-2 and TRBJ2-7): EAGVAQSPRYKIIEKRQSVAFWCNPISGHATLYWYQQILGQGPKLLIQFQNNGVVDDSQLPKDRFSAERLKGVDSTLKIQPAKLEDSAVYLCASSSSTGSSYEQYFGPGTRLTVT.

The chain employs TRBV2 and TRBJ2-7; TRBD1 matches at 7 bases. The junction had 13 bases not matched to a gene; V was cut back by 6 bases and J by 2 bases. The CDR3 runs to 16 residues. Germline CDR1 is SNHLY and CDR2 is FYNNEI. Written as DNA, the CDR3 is TGTGCCAGCAGCTCAATACAGGGGTATAGAACCTACGAGCAGTACTTC. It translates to CASSSIQGYRTYEQYF.

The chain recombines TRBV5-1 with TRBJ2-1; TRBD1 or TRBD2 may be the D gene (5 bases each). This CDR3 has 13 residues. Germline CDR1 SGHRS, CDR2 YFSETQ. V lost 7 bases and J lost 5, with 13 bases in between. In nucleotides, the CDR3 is TGCGCCAGCCAGCCGGGGCCCGACAATGAGCAGTTCTTC. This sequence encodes CASQPGPDNEQFF.

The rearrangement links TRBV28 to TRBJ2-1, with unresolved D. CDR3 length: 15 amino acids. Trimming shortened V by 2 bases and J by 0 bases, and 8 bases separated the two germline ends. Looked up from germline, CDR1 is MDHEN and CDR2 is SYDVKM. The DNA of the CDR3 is TGTGCCAGCAGTTTACCCCAGAGCTCCTACAATGAGCAGTTCTTC. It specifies CASSLPQSSYNEQFF.

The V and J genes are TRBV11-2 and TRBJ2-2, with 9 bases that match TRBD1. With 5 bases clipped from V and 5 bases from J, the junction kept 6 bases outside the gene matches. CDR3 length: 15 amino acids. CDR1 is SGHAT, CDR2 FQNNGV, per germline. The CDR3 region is CASSLRDRATGELFF. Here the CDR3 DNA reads TGTGCCAGCAGCCTGCGGGACAGGGCTACCGGGGAGCTGTTTTTT.

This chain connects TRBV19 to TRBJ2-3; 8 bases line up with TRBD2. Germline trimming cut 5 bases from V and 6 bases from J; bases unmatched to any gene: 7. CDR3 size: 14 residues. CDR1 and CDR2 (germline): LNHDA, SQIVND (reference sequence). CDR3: CASSRGLAGDTQYF. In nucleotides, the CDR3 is TGTGCCAGTAGTCGAGGACTAGCCGGGGATACGCAGTATTTT.

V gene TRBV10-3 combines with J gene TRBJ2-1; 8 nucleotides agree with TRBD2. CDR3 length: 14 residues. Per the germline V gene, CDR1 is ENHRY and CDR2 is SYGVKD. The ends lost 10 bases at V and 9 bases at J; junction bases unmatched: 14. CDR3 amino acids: CATLVGGERGEQFF. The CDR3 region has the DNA TGTGCCACCCTTGTCGGGGGGGAGAGGGGTGAGCAGTTCTTC.

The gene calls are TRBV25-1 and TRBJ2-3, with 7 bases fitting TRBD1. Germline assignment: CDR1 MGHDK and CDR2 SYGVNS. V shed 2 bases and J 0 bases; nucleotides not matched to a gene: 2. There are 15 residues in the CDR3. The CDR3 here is CASSETGASTDTQYF. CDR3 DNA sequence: TGTGCCAGCAGTGAAACAGGGGCGAGCACAGATACGCAGTATTTT.

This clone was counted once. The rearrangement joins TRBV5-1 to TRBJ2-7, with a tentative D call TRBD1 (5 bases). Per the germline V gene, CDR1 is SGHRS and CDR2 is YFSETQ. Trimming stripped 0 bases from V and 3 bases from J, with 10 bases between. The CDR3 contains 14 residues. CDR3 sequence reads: CASSLGPGNYEQYF. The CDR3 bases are TGCGCCAGCAGCTTGGGTCCAGGGAACTACGAGCAGTACTTC.

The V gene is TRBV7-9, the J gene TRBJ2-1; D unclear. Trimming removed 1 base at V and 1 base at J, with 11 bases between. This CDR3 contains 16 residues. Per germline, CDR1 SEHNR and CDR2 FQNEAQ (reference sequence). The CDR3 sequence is CASSLGFNRSYNEQFF. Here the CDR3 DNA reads TGTGCCAGCAGCTTAGGGTTTAACCGATCCTACAATGAGCAGTTCTTC.

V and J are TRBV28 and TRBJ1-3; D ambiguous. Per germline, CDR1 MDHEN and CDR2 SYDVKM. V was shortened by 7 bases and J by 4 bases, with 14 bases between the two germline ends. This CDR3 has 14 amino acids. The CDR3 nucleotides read TGTGCCAGCACCCCCATCCGACCGGGAAACACCATATATTTT. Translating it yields CASTPIRPGNTIYF. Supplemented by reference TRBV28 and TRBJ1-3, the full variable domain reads DVKVTQSSRYLVKRTGEKVFLECVQDMDHENMFWYRQDPGLGLRLIYFSYDVKMKEKGDIPEGYSVSREKKERFSLILESASTNQTSMYLCASTPIRPGNTIYFGEGSWLTVV.

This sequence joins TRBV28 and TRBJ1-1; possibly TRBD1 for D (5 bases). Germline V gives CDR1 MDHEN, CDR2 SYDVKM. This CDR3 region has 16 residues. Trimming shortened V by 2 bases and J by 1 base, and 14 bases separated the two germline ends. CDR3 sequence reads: CASSLLLTGGNTEAFF. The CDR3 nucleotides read TGTGCCAGCAGTTTACTCCTTACGGGGGGGAACACTGAAGCTTTCTTT.

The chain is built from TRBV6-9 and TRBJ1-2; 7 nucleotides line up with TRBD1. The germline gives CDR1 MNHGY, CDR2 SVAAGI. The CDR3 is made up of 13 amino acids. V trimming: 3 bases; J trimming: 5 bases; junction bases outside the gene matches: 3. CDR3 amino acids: CASSYSTGYGYTF. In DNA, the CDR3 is TGTGCCAGCAGTTACTCGACAGGGTATGGCTACACCTTC.

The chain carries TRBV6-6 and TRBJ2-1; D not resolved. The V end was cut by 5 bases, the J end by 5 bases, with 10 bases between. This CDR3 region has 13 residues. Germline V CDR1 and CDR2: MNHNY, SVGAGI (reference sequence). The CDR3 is CASSLGYNNEQFF. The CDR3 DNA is TGTGCCAGCAGTCTCGGGTACAACAATGAGCAGTTCTTC.

CDR3 in amino acids: CASSGQQGGGNTIYF. For the CDR3, the DNA is TGCGCCAGCAGCGGCCAACAGGGCGGCGGAAACACCATATATTTT. The V and J genes are TRBV5-1 and TRBJ1-3, with D perhaps TRBD1 (6 bases). Germline lookup yields CDR1 SGHRS and CDR2 YFSETQ. This CDR3 contains 15 residues. The ends were cut back, 4 bases at V and 4 bases at J, with 15 bases in the middle.

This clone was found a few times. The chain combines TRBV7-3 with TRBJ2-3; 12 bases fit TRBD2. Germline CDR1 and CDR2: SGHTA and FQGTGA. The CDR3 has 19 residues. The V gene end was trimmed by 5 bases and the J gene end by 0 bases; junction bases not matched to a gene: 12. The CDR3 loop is CASSPIRRTSGASTDTQYF. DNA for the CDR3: TGTGCCAGCAGCCCAATACGACGGACTAGCGGGGCTAGCACAGATACGCAGTATTTT.

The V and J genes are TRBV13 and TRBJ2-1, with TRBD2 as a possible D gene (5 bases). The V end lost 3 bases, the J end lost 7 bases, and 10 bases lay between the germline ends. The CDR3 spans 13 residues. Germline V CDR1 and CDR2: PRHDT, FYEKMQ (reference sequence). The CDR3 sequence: CASSFGRRNEQFF. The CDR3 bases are TGTGCCAGCAGCTTTGGCCGGAGGAATGAGCAGTTCTTC.

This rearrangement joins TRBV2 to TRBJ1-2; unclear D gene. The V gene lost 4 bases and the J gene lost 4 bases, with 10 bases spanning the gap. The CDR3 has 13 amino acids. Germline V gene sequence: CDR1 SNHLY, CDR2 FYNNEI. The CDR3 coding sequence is TGTGCCAGCAGTGCGAGAGCGGCCTATGGCTACACCTTC. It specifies CASSARAAYGYTF.

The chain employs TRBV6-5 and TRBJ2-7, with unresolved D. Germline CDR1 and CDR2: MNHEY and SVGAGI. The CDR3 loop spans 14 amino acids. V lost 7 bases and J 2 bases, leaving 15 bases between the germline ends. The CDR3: CASKPSARAYEQYF. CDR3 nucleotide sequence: TGTGCCAGCAAGCCCAGCGCGCGAGCCTACGAGCAGTACTTC.

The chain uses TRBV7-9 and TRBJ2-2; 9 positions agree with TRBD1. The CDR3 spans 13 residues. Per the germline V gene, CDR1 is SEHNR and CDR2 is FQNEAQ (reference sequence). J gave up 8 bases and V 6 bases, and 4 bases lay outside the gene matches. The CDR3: CASSLDRGGELFF. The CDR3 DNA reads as TGTGCCAGCAGTCTGGACAGGGGTGGGGAGCTGTTTTTT.

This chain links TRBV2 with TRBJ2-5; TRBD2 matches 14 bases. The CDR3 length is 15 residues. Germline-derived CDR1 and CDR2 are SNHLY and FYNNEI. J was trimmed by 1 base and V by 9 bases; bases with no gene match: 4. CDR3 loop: CARTGTSGSQETQYF. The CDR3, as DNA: TGTGCCAGGACTGGGACTAGCGGGAGCCAAGAGACCCAGTACTTC.

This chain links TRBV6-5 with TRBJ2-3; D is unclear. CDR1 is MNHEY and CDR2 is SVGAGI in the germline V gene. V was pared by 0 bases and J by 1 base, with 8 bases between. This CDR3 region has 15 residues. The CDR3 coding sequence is TGTGCCAGCAGTTACTCGATTGGGCGCACAGATACGCAGTATTTT. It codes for CASSYSIGRTDTQYF.

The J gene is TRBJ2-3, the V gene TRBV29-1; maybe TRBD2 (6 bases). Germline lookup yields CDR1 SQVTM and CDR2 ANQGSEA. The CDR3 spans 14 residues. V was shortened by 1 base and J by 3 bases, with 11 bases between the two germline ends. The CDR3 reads CSVEVGGGTDTQYF. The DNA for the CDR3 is TGCAGCGTTGAAGTGGGTGGGGGGACAGATACGCAGTATTTT.

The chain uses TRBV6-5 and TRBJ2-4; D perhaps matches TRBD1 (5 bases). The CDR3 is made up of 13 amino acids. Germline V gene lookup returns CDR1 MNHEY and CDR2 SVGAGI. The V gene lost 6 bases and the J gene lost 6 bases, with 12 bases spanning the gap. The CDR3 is CASRGPHGNIQYF. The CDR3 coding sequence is TGTGCCAGCAGGGGGCCACATGGAAACATTCAGTACTTC.

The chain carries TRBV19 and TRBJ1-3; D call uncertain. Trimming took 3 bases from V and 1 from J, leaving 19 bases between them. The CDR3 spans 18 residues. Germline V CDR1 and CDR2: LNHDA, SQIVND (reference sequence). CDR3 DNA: TGTGCCAGTAGTATTCCAAGTGGACGGACGGGGTCTGGAAACACCATATATTTT. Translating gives CASSIPSGRTGSGNTIYF.

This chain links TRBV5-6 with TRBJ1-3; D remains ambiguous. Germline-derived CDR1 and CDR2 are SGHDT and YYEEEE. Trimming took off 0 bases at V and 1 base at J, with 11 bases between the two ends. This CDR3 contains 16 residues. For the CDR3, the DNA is TGTGCCAGCAGCTTGGCGCAAGTCCTATCTGGAAACACCATATATTTT. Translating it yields CASSLAQVLSGNTIYF.

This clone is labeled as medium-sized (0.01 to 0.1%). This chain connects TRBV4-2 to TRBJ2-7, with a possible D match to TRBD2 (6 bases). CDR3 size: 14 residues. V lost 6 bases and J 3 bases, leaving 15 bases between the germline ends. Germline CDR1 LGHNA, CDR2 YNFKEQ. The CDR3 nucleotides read TGTGCCAGCAGTTCGACTAGGGGCTACTACGAGCAGTACTTC. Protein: CASSSTRGYYEQYF.

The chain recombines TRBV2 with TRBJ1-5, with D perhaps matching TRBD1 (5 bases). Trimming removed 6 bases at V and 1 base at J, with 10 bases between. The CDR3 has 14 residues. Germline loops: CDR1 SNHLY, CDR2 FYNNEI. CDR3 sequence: CASRYDRSNQPQHF. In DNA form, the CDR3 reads TGTGCCAGCAGGTATGACAGAAGCAATCAGCCCCAGCATTTT.

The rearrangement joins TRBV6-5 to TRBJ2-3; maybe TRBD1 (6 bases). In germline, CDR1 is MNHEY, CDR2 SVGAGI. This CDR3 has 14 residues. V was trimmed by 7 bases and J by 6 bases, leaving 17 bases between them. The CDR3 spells CASTQPQGSDTQYF. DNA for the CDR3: TGTGCCAGCACCCAACCACAGGGATCGGATACGCAGTATTTT.